This entry is about one T cell receptor beta chain. Its antigen is still unknown. Base qualities were left out, and no much larger clone turns up one base away. The data stem from a study of blood T cell repertoires in COVID-19 (dated by TCRdb to 2018 to 2020). About the full investigation: Samples from collaborators originated in the United States, Italy and Spain and spanned both the acute and convalescent phases of COVID-19. The samples were drawn from the first 160 participants of the ongoing ImmuneRACE study and from under 1,500 subjects provided by 6 global collaborators. Sample metadata almost always included a de-identified subject ID, COVID-19 status, age in years and sex. The repertoires were released in a freely available public database intended as a resource for research on the immune response to SARS-CoV-2. Deeply sampled blood TCRbeta repertoires from subjects exposed to, actively infected with, or recovered from COVID-19 were included in the dataset. The material from the prospective study consisted of cDNA or gDNA derived from T cells, B-cell-depleted T cells, or PBMCs. Where available, HLA class I and class II types were obtained from metadata supplied by the sample provider rather than from assay-based typing.

What the research found in general, with its limitations: The quantity of clinical and demographic metadata differed by source and by participant and was supplied without curation.

Whole blood was collected in K2EDTA tubes by collaborating institutions according to the institutions' own protocols. Collaborator samples were shipped for TCRbeta analysis as frozen whole blood, isolated PBMCs, or DNA extracted from either sample type. At the junction V is shortened by 4 bases and J by 4 bases, with 13 bases in between. Spanning cysteine to phenylalanine, the CDR3 consists of 14 amino acids. The kept DNA is CDR3 alone, 42 bases in frame from the first base. The germline V gene (reference sequence) provides CDR1 SEHNR and CDR2 FQNEAQ. TCRbeta CDR3 regions were amplified from genomic DNA by means of the immunoSEQ Assay, a bias-controlled multiplex PCR. The published analysis was carried out like this. Within the assay, amplification of reference gene primers was used to estimate how many nucleated cells each sample contained. Sequence reads were collapsed and filtered to measure the absolute abundance of every unique TCRbeta CDR3 rearrangement. For each sample, productive Simpson clonality was calculated as the square root of Simpson's diversity index across productive rearrangements. TCRdb holds this immuneACCESS table with in-frame rearrangements only. Some clones are missing; in checked studies, unresolved V genes explain under half, and the rest has no known cause. V and J calls plus clone size are reproduced from that table; the DNA served to infer D and trimming. This sample comprises approximately 360,000 clones, 85% to 90% of them detected only once. The ten largest clones represent 6.5% of the sample.

The receptor's source is a man between 18 and 29 years old with active or convalescent COVID-19. This chain joins TRBV7-9 to TRBJ1-2; TRBD1 is possibly the D segment (6 matching bases). Material for sequencing was peripheral blood. The CDR3 protein: CASSSTTGFYGYTF. The bases read TGTGCCAGCAGCTCAACAACAGGGTTCTATGGCTACACCTTC.